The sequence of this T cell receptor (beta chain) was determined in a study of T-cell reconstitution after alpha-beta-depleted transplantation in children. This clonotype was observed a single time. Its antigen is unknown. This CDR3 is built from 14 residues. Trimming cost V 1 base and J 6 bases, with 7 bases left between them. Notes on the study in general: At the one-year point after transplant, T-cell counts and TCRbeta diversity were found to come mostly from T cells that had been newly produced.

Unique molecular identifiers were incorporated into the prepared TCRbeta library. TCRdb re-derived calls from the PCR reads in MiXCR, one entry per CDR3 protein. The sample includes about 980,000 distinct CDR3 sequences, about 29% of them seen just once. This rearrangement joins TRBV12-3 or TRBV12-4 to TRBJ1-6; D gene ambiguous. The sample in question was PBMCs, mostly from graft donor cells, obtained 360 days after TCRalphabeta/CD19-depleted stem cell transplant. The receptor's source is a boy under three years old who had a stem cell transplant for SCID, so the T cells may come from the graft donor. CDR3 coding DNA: TGTGCCAGCAGTTTAGGCAGTACTAATTCACCCCTCCACTTT. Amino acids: CASSLGSTNSPLHF.